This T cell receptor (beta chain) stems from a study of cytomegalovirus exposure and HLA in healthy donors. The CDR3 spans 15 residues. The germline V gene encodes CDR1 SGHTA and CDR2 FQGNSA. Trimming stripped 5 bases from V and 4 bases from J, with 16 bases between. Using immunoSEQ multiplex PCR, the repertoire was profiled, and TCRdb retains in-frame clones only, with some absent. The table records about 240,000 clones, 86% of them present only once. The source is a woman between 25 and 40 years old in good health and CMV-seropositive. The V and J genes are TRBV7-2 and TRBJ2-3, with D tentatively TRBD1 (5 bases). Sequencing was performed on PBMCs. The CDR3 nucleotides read TGTGCCAGCAGCCCCAATAGGGGTTGGTCAGATACGCAGTATTTT. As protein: CASSPNRGWSDTQYF.